This TCR beta chain was observed in a study of blood T cells in healthy people across ages. In the study overall: Template switching picked up about one barcoded beta molecule for each two T cells.

The individuals who served as donors were healthy Caucasians living in Russia, aged roughly 6 to 95. Primed by a sample-barcoded 5' primer and a J-beta primer mix, a second PCR proceeded for 7 to 11 cycles. The template-switch adaptor, which had 12 random nucleotides, put a tag on each cDNA molecule. TCRdb re-analysed the 5' RACE reads in MiXCR, keeping a single row per CDR3 protein. The sample contains 550,000 to 650,000 distinct CDR3 sequences, approximately 30% of which appear only once. This CDR3 region has 17 residues. V lost 3 bases, J lost 0 bases, and 15 bases lay in between. The germline V gene encodes CDR1 SGHTA and CDR2 FQGTGA.

This TCR was sampled from a woman older than 75 in good health. Sequencing was carried out using blood. This chain connects TRBV7-3 to TRBJ1-5, with a possible D match to TRBD1 (6 bases). The CDR3 DNA sequence: TGTGCCAGCAGCTTCTTCGGCACGGGACATAGCAATCAGCCCCAGCATTTT. Translation gives CASSFFGTGHSNQPQHF.